A single TCR beta chain is shown here with its context. This record belongs to a study of T-cell reconstitution after alpha-beta-depleted transplantation in children. From germline, CDR1 is SGHDN and CDR2 FVKESK. The CDR3 covers 16 residues. V dropped 5 bases and J dropped 1; count of bases not matched to a gene: 8. Unique molecular identifiers were incorporated during preparation of the TCRbeta library. Via MiXCR, TCRdb re-called the PCR reads, giving one row per CDR3 protein. The sample includes approximately 490,000 distinct CDR3 sequences, around an eighth of them seen just once. V is TRBV14 and J is TRBJ2-5; 9 nucleotides align to TRBD1. This clonotype was sampled from a human donor who donated a stem cell graft to a child with combined immunodeficiency. The sample here was PBMCs from the stem cell graft donor, taken from the stem cell graft. CDR3 sequence reads: CASSFRQGGVQETQYF. The CDR3 DNA sequence: TGTGCCAGCAGCTTCCGACAGGGGGGGGTCCAAGAGACCCAGTACTTC.